The rows below give T cell receptor beta chains drawn from one sample of a study of CD8+CD57+ T cells in acquired aplastic anemia. TCRdb called the reads again in MiXCR, with one record for every CDR3 protein. The sample lists approximately 160,000 distinct CDR3 sequences, roughly half occurring once. Sequencing input: sorted CD4+, CD8+, or CD8+CD57+ T cells (not recorded which) from PBMCs. The receptors derive from a human donor with aplastic anemia. CDR3s include the opening cysteine and the closing phenylalanine or tryptophan. The D gene is left open where the match is weak. Rows give clone size only sometimes, using once, few, many, or a class for an expanded clone.

TRBD1	TRBV9	15	few	TRBJ2-4	TGTGCCAGCAGCGTAGGGCGCCAGGGGGCTGGCATTCAGTACTTC	CASSVGRQGAGIQYF
NA	TRBV7-6	13	many	TRBJ1-1	TGTGCCAGCAGCTTAGGACCTGACACTGAAGCTTTCTTT	CASSLGPDTEAFF
TRBD1	TRBV7-8	14	NA	TRBJ2-1	TGTGCCAGCAGTCGCGACAGGGGGTACGGTGAGCAGTTCTTC	CASSRDRGYGEQFF
NA	TRBV28	13	NA	TRBJ1-5	TGTGCCAGCAGTTTCGACCAGAATCAGCTCCAGCATTTT	CASSFDQNQLQHF
NA	TRBV2	13	NA	TRBJ2-6	TGTGCCAGCGCCGACTCTGGGGCCAACGTCCTGACTTTC	CASADSGANVLTF
NA	TRBV7-9	12	many	TRBJ1-6	TGTGCCGGCAGCTTGACTAATTCACCCCTCCACTTT	CAGSLTNSPLHF
TRBD2	TRBV7-6	16	NA	TRBJ2-3	TGTGCCAGCAGCTCGAAAGCGGGGGGTTCCACAGATACGCAGTATTTT	CASSSKAGGSTDTQYF
NA	TRBV24-1	13	many	TRBJ2-1	TGTGCCACCAGTGGTTTGGGCGGCAATGAGCAGTTCTTC	CATSGLGGNEQFF
NA	TRBV2	15	NA	TRBJ1-5	TGTGCCAGCAGGGTTGGACAAAATAGCAATCAGCCCCAGCATTTT	CASRVGQNSNQPQHF
TRBD1	TRBV7-2	15	NA	TRBJ1-4	TGTGCCAGCAGCTCCCGGACAGGGAAGGTTGAAAAACTGTTTTTT	CASSSRTGKVEKLFF
NA	TRBV4-3	15	NA	TRBJ2-1	TGCGCCAGCAGCCAAGATGATGCAGGCTACAATGAGCAGTTCTTC	CASSQDDAGYNEQFF
NA	TRBV24-1	13	NA	TRBJ2-7	TGTGCCACCAGGATTTACAGGGCCGACGAGCAGTACTTC	CATRIYRADEQYF
NA	TRBV15	14	few	TRBJ2-5	TGTGCCACCAGCAGTGCCCGGGACTCTGTGACCCAGTACTTC	CATSSARDSVTQYF
TRBD1	TRBV7-9	16	many	TRBJ2-7	TGTGCCAGCAGCCCGTCCCCCGGGACAGGGACCCTCAAGCAGTACTTC	CASSPSPGTGTLKQYF
NA	TRBV15	15	NA	TRBJ1-3	TGTGCCACCGGGGAGGGACGAACCTCTGGAAACACCATATATTTT	CATGEGRTSGNTIYF
TRBD1	TRBV7-9	16	NA	TRBJ1-1	TGTGCCAGCAGCCCGGGGACAGATAACATGAACACTGAAGCTTTCTTT	CASSPGTDNMNTEAFF
TRBD1	TRBV4-2	17	many	TRBJ1-2	TGTGCCAGCAGCACCCGACAGGGTTCGAGGTTTTACGATGGCTACACCTTC	CASSTRQGSRFYDGYTF
TRBD1	TRBV5-1	13	few	TRBJ2-5	TGCGCCAGCAGCGAGGACAGGGGAGAGACCCAGTACTTC	CASSEDRGETQYF
NA	TRBV9	16	many	TRBJ2-6	TGTGCCAGCAGCGTAGGCGGGCGCGGTGGGGCCAACGTCCTGACTTTC	CASSVGGRGGANVLTF
NA	TRBV29-1	11	NA	TRBJ1-1	TGCAGCGTTGATCGACAGACTGAAGCTTTCTTT	CSVDRQTEAFF
NA	TRBV7-8	17	NA	TRBJ1-2	TGTGCCAGCAGCTTACAGAGTAGTCATGCAGGGAAATATGGCTACACCTTC	CASSLQSSHAGKYGYTF
NA	TRBV24-1	11	NA	TRBJ2-3	TGTGCCACCAGTGCTTCAGATACGCAGTATTTT	CATSASDTQYF
NA	TRBV20-1	14	many	TRBJ1-1	TGCAGTGCTAGAATGGGGTCGGTGAACACTGAAGCTTTCTTT	CSARMGSVNTEAFF
NA	TRBV10-3	14	NA	TRBJ2-3	TGTGCCATCAGTGAGGGGAGACAGAGAGATACGCAGTATTTT	CAISEGRQRDTQYF
NA	TRBV25-1	14	NA	TRBJ2-5	TGTGCCAGCACCGACAGAGGGCGCACAGAGACCCAGTACTTC	CASTDRGRTETQYF